The T cell receptor (beta chain) under discussion was sequenced for a study of T cell clones after liver transplantation. Study information: Immunosuppression withdrawal was tried within 2 years after liver transplantation in this trial. Three of the eight recipients were HCV-positive; the rest had non-autoimmune, non-viral transplant indications. Without induction therapy, subjects received standard immunosuppression until 12-24 months post-transplant. Tolerant meant at least one year fully off immunosuppression without liver enzymes above twice normal.

In germline, CDR1 is MNHEY, CDR2 SMNVEV (reference sequence). The CDR3 is 15 residues long. J was trimmed by 7 bases and V by 5 bases; bases with no gene match: 5. TCRdb's copy holds only in-frame clones and misses some; the assay was immunoSEQ multiplex PCR. The table records around 100,000 clones, 84% of them present only once. This sample comprised CD4+ T cells from blood, obtained approximately 50 months after liver transplant. The chain uses TRBV27 and TRBJ2-1, with TRBD2 identical over 13 bases. The receptor was derived from a human patient who received a liver transplant. The T cells may partly be graft donor cells. CDR3 nucleotide sequence: TGTGCCAGCAGTCCAGGACTAGCGGGAGTGAATGAGCAGTTCTTC. It encodes CASSPGLAGVNEQFF.